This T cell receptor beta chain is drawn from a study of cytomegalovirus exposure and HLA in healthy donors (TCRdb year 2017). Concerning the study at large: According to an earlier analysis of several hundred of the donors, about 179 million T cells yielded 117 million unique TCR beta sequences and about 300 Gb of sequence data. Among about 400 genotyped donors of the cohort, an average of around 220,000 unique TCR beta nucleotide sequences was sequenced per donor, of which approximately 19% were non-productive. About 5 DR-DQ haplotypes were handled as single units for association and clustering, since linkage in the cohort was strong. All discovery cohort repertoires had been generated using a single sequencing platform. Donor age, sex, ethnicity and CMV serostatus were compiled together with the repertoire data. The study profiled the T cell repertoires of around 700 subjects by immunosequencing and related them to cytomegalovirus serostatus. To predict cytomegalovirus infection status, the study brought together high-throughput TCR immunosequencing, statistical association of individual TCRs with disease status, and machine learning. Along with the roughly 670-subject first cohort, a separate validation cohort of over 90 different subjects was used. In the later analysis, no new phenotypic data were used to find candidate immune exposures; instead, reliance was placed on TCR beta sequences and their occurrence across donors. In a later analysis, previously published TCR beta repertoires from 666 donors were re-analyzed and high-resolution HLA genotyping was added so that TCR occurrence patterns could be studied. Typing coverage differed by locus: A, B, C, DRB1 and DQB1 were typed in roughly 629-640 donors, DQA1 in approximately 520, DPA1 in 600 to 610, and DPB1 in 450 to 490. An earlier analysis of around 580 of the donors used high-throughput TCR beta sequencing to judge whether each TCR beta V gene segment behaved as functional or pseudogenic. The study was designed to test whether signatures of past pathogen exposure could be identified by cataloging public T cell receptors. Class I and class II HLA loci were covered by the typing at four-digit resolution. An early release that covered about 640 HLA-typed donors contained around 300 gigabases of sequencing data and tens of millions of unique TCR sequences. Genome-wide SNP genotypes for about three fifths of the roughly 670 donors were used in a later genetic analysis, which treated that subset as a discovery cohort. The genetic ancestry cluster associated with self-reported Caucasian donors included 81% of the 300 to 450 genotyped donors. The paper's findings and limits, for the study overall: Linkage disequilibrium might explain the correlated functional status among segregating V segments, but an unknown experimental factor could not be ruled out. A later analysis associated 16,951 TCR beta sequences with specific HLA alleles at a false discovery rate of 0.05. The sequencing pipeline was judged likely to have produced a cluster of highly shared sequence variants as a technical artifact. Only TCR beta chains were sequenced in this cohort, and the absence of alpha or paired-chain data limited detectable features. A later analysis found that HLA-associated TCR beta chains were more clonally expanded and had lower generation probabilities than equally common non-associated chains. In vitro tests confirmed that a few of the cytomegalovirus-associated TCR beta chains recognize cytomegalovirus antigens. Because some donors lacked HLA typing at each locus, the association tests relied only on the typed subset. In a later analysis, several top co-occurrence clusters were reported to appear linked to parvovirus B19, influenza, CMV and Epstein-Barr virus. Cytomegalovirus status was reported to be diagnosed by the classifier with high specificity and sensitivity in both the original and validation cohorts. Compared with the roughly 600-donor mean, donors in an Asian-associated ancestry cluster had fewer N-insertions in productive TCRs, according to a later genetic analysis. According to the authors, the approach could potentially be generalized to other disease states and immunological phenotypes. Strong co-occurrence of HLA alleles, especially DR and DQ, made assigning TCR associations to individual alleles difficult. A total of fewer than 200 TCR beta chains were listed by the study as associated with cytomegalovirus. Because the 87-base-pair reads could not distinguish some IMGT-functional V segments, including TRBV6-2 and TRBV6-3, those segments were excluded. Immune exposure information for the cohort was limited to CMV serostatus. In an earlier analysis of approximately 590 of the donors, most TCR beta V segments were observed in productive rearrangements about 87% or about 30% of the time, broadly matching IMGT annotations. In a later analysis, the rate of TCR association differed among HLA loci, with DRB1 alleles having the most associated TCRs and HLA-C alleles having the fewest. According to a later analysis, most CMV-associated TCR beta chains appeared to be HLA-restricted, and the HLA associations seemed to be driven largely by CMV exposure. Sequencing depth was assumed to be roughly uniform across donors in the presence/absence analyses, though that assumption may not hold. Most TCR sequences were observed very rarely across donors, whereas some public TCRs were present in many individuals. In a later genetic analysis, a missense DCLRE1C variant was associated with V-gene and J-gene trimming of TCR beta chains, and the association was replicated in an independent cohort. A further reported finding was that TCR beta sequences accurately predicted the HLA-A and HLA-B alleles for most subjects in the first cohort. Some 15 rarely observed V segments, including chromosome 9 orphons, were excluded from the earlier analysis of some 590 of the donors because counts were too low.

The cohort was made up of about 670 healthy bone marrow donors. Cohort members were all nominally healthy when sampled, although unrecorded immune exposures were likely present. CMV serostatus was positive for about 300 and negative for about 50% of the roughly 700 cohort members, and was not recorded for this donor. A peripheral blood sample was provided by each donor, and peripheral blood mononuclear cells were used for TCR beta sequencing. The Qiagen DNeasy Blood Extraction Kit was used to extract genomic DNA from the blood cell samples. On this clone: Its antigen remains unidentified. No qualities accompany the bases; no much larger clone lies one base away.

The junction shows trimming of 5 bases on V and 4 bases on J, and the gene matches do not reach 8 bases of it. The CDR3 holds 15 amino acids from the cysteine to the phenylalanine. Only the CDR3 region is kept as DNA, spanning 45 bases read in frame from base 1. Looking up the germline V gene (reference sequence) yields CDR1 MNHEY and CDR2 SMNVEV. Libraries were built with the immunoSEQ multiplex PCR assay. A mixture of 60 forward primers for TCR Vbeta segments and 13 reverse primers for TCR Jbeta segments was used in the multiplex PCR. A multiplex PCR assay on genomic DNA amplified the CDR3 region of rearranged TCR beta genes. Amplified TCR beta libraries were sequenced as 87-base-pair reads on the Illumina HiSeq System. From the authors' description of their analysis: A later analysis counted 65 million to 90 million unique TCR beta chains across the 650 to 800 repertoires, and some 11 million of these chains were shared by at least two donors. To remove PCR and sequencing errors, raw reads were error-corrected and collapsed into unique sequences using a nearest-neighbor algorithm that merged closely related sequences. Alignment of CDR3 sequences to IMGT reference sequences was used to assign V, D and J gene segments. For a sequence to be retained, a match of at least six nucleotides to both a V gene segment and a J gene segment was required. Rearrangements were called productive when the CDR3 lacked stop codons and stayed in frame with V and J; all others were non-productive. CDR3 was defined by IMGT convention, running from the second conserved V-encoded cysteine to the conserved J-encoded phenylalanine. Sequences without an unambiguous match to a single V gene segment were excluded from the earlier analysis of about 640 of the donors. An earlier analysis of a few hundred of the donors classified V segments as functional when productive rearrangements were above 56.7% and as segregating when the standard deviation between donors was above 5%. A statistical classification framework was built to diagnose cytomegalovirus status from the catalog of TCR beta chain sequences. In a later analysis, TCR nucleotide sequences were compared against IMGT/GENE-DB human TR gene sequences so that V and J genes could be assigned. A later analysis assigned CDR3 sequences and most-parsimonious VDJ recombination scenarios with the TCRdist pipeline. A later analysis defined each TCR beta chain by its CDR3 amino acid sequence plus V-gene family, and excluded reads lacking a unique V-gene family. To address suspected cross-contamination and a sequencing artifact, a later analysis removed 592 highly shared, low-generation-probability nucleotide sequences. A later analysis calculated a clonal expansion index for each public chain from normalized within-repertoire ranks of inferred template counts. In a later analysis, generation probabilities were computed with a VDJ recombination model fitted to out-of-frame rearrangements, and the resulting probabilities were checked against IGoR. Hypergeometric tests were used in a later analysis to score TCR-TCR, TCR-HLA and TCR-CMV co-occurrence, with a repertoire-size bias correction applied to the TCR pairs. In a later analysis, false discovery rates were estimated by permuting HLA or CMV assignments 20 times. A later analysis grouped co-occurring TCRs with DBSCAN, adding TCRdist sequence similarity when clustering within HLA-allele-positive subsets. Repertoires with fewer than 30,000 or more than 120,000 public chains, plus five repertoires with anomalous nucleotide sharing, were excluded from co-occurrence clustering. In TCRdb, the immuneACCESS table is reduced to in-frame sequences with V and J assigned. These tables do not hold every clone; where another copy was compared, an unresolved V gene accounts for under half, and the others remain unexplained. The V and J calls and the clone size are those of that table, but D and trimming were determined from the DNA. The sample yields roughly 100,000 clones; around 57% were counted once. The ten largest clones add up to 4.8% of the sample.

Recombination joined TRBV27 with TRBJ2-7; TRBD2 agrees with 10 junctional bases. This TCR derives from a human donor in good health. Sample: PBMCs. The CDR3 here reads CASSPGLAVSYEQYF. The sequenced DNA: TGTGCCAGCAGTCCAGGACTAGCGGTGTCTTACGAGCAGTACTTC.